The entry below describes one T cell receptor (beta chain). This clonotype has at least ten counts. Its antigen is still unknown. The input lacks base qualities; no much larger clone sits a single base away. The sample belongs to a study of identical twins (TCRdb year 2016). Background for the entire study: The study deep-sequenced TCR alpha and beta repertoires from monozygotic twins, unrelated adults of various ages and cord blood to test whether fetal clonotypes persist. To rule out contamination, replicate twin experiments were performed at different times with different library preparation protocols. Results the study describes overall, beyond this receptor: Compared with coincidental sharing between unrelated individuals, out-of-frame TCR alpha sequences shared between twins had an excess of sequences with low generation probability. Recombination models systematically underestimated out-of-frame TCR alpha sharing in monozygotic twins but agreed with sharing between unrelated individuals. Conclusions relied on cross-sectional statistical analysis, since the same donors could not be followed over many years. A weaker excess of twin sharing was found in beta out-of-frame sequences because the signal-to-noise ratio was lowered by fewer shared sequences. Invariant T cells such as MAIT and iNKT could partly confound zero-insertion analyses, though diverse VJ usage argued against this for most clonotypes. Fewer insertions were carried by abundant cord blood beta clonotypes; a weaker similar trend was observed in young adult naive repertoires, while no such trend was observed in memory repertoires.

Every donor was a healthy Caucasian. The twin cohort consisted of three pairs of female monozygotic twins, all aged roughly 18 to 30 years. RNA for TCR libraries was isolated from peripheral blood mononuclear cells. V is cut by 1 base and J by 7 bases, and the space between the germline ends is 11 bases. Its CDR3 holds 13 amino acids, cysteine through phenylalanine. The sequence is cut down to CDR3 DNA, 39 bases in frame from base 1. The germline V gene (reference sequence) yields LNHNV for CDR1 and YYDKDF for CDR2. Libraries were built with 5' RACE. Instrument on record: Illumina HiSeq 2000. A universal primer binding site was introduced by template switching, and a unique molecular identifier was present in the final cDNA, enabling accurate counting of TCR cDNA molecules. First-strand cDNA for TCR alpha and beta chains was synthesized from specific primers in the conserved constant-segment region. Each cDNA library was double barcoded, with a SMART-Mk sample barcode plus Illumina barcodes, to control for contamination. TruSeq adapter sequences and Illumina sample barcodes were added in two successive PCR steps. The TCR alpha and beta cDNA libraries were sequenced on the Illumina HiSeq platform using custom primers. The authors' pipeline ran thus. Unique molecular identifiers were extracted from raw reads with MiGEC, and CDR3 positions were determined with MiXCR. For each individual, recombination models were inferred using an EM algorithm with the repgenHMM and IGoR tools. The tcR package in R was used for shared clonotype analysis, with sharing normalized by the product of cloneset sizes. Out-of-frame nonproductive sequences were analyzed to study raw recombination free of thymic and clonal selection effects. The public sequencing data were trimmed at Q25 with fastp and processed into clonotypes with MiXCR by TCRdb, which kept only in-frame beta chains. Rows are unified per CDR3 protein, each entry keeping the most common DNA and genes. None of the V and J calls come from the authors' own analysis; TCRdb made them. This sample lists hundreds of thousands of distinct CDR3 sequences; 8.6% were detected once. Around 0.98% of the sample is held by the ten biggest clonotypes.

This same sample was also part of a study on yellow fever vaccine responses in identical twins. Reported in the second study: According to the authors, in identical twins the way T cells responded to vaccination appeared partly convergent and partly personalized. The study precisely tracked vaccine-responding T cell clones in identical twins.

Sequencing used PBMCs. This clonotype originated in a woman aged 18 to 35 in good health. This sequence uses TRBV15 and TRBJ2-7; there is no confident call for the D gene. The CDR3 region: CATSRVLAEEQYF. The DNA is as follows: TGTGCCACCAGCAGAGTTCTCGCGGAGGAGCAGTACTTC.